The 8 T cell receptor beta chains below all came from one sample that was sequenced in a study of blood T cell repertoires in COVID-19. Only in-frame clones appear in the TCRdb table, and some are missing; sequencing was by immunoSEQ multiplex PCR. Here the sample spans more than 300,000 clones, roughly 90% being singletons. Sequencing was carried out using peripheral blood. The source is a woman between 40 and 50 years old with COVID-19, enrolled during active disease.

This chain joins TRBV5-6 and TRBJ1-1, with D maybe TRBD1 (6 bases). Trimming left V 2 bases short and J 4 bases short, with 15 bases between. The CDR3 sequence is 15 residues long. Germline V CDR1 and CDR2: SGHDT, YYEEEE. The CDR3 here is CASSFKPQGSTEAFF. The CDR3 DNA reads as TGTGCCAGCAGCTTCAAACCACAGGGAAGCACTGAAGCTTTCTTT.

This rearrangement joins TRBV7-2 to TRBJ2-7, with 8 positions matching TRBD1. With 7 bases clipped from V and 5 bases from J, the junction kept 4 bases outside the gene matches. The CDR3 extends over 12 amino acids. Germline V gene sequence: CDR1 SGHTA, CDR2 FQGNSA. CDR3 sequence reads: CASTGTGHEQYF. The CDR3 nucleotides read TGTGCCAGCACCGGGACAGGTCACGAGCAGTACTTC.

This CDR3 reads CASSTSGPYEQYF. CDR3 nucleotides: TGTGCCAGCAGCACTAGCGGCCCCTACGAGCAGTACTTC. J is TRBJ2-7 and V is TRBV7-9, with 8 positions matching TRBD2. V gave up 5 bases and J gave up 2 bases; unmatched junction bases: 2. The CDR3 covers 13 residues. Germline V lookup: CDR1 SEHNR, CDR2 FQNEAQ (reference sequence).

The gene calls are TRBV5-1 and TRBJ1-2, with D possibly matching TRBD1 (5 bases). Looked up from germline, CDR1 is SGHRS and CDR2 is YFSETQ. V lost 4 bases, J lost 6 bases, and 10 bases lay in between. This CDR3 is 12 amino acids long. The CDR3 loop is CASSPDIHGYTF. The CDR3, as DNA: TGCGCCAGCAGCCCGGACATTCATGGCTACACCTTC.

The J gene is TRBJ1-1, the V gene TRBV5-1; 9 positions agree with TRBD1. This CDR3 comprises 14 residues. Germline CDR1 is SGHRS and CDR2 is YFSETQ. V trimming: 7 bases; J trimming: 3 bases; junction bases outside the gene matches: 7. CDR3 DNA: TGCGCCAGCGGCCCGGGACAGGGTGACACTGAAGCTTTCTTT. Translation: CASGPGQGDTEAFF.

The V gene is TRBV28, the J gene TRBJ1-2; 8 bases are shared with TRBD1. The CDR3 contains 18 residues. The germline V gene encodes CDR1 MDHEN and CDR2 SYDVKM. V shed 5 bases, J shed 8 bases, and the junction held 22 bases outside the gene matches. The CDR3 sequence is CASSPWDGQGRPGKGYTF. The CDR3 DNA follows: TGTGCCAGCAGTCCGTGGGATGGACAGGGACGACCAGGGAAAGGCTACACCTTC.

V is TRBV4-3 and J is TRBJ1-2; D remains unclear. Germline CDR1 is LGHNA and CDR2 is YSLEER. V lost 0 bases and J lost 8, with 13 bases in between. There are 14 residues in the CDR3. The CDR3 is CASSQDQERGGYTF. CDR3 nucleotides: TGCGCCAGCAGCCAAGATCAGGAACGAGGGGGCTACACCTTC.

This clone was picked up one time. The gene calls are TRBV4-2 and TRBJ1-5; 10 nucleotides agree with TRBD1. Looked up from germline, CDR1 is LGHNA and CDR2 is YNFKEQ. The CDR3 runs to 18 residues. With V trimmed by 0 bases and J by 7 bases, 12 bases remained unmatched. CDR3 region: CASSQDRQGALLQQPQHF. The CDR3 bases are TGTGCCAGCAGCCAAGACCGACAGGGGGCGCTTCTACAGCAGCCCCAGCATTTT.